This passage covers 10 T cell receptor beta chains from one sample sequenced in a study of blood T cell repertoires in COVID-19. Some clones are missing from TCRdb's copy, which holds only in-frame ones; the method was immunoSEQ multiplex PCR. The sample consists of around 25,000 clones, 90% of them appearing once. The specimen was peripheral blood. The receptors stem from a human donor in a cohort sampled during active COVID-19.

The chain uses TRBV19 and TRBJ2-2; a possible D gene is TRBD1 (6 bases). Germline V lookup: CDR1 LNHDA, CDR2 SQIVND (reference sequence). The ends were cut back, 6 bases at V and 3 bases at J, with 14 bases in the middle. CDR3 length: 15 residues. The CDR3 DNA follows: TGTGCCAGTAGAAAACAGGGATTGGACACCGGGGAGCTGTTTTTT. This codes for CASRKQGLDTGELFF.

The rearrangement links TRBV18 to TRBJ1-2, with TRBD1 matching over 7 bases. CDR3 length: 16 amino acids. From germline, CDR1 is KGHSH and CDR2 LQKENI. V lost 3 bases and J lost 5; bases outside the gene matches: 12. CDR3 bases: TGTGCCAGCTCACCGCCCGCGAGGGGACAGTATTATGGCTACACCTTC. Protein product: CASSPPARGQYYGYTF. The full variable domain, its missing parts supplied by reference TRBV18 and TRBJ1-2, is NAGVMQNPRHLVRRRGQEARLRCSPMKGHSHVYWYRQLPEEGLKFMVYLQKENIIDESGMPKERFSAEFPKEGPSILRIQQVVRGDSAAYFCASSPPARGQYYGYTFGSGTRLTVV.

This clone was seen only a few times. The chain carries TRBV6-1 and TRBJ1-5; TRBD1 matches at 10 bases. This CDR3 contains 16 residues. Trimming cost V 4 bases and J 4 bases; bases outside gene matches: 7. Germline V lookup: CDR1 MNHNS, CDR2 SASEGT. In DNA form, the CDR3 reads TGTGCCAGCAGTGCCGGGGACAGGGGTTGGAATCAGCCCCAGCATTTT. Residues: CASSAGDRGWNQPQHF.

The chain combines TRBV6-5 with TRBJ1-4, with 9 bases identical to TRBD1. CDR1 is MNHEY, CDR2 SVGAGI, per germline. CDR3 length: 15 residues. V lost 0 bases to trimming and J lost 5 bases; unmatched junction nucleotides: 1. CDR3 amino acids: CASSYSGQGNEKLFF. The CDR3 DNA sequence: TGTGCCAGCAGTTACTCTGGACAGGGGAATGAAAAACTGTTTTTT.

CDR3 nucleotides: TGCGCCAGCAGCTTGGGCAACTATTACGAGCAGTACTTC. Translating it yields CASSLGNYYEQYF. The chain carries TRBV5-1 and TRBJ2-7; no reliable D call. CDR3 length: 13 amino acids. Trimming cost V 0 bases and J 4 bases, with 8 bases left between them. In germline, CDR1 is SGHRS, CDR2 YFSETQ.

This chain uses TRBV5-6 with TRBJ1-6; 8 nucleotides line up with TRBD1. This CDR3 contains 15 residues. Trimming removed 1 base from V and 10 bases from J; junction bases left unmatched: 7. CDR1 and CDR2 from the germline V gene are SGHDT and YYEEEE. The DNA of the CDR3 is TGTGCCAGCAGCTTGTATCGGACAGGGCCCTCACCCCTCCACTTT. Protein: CASSLYRTGPSPLHF. The variable domain in full, with the rest retrieved from reference TRBV5-6 and TRBJ1-6, is DAGVTQSPTHLIKTRGQQVTLRCSPKSGHDTVSWYQQALGQGPQFIFQYYEEEERQRGNFPDRFSGHQFPNYSSELNVNALLLGDSALYLCASSLYRTGPSPLHFGNGTRLTVT.

A few counts support this clone. The CDR3 DNA is TGTGCCAGCAGCAGACTATATAGCAATCAGCCCCAGCATTTT. This gives the protein CASSRLYSNQPQHF. The chain combines TRBV5-8 with TRBJ1-5; no reliable D call. The CDR3 has 14 amino acids. V lost 4 bases to trimming and J lost 0 bases, with 8 bases between them. Germline V gives CDR1 SGHTS, CDR2 YDEGEE.

V gene TRBV11-2 combines with J gene TRBJ1-2; D is uncertain. The CDR3 contains 13 residues. Germline V gives CDR1 SGHAT, CDR2 FQNNGV. V lost 5 bases to trimming and J lost 8 bases, with 15 bases between them. CDR3 in DNA: TGTGCCAGCAGCCCGATCACAGACGTAGGCTACACCTTC. This translates into CASSPITDVGYTF.

The chain links TRBV29-1 to TRBJ2-4; a possible D gene is TRBD1 (6 bases). Between the trimmed V and J ends, which lost 4 bases and 4 bases, there was a span of 14 bases. The CDR3 extends over 14 amino acids. Germline V gene lookup returns CDR1 SQVTM and CDR2 ANQGSEA. In DNA form, the CDR3 reads TGCAGCGTTGCTGTCAGGGGCGTAAAAAACATTCAGTACTTC. It codes for CSVAVRGVKNIQYF. Full variable domain (outside the CDR3, taken from reference TRBV29-1 and TRBJ2-4): SAVISQKPSRDICQRGTSLTIQCQVDSQVTMMFWYRQQPGQSLTLIATANQGSEATYESGFVIDKFPISRPNLTFSTLTVSNMSPEDSSIYLCSVAVRGVKNIQYFGAGTRLSVL.

This chain joins TRBV3-1 (or the pseudogene TRBV3-2) and TRBJ2-5; maybe TRBD2 (5 bases). CDR1 and CDR2 (germline): LGHDT, YNNKEL (reference sequence). V was pared by 10 bases and J by 2 bases, with 11 bases between. The CDR3 consists of 12 residues. The CDR3 coding sequence is TGTGCCATCGGACTGGGGCAAGAGACCCAGTACTTC. Translation: CAIGLGQETQYF.